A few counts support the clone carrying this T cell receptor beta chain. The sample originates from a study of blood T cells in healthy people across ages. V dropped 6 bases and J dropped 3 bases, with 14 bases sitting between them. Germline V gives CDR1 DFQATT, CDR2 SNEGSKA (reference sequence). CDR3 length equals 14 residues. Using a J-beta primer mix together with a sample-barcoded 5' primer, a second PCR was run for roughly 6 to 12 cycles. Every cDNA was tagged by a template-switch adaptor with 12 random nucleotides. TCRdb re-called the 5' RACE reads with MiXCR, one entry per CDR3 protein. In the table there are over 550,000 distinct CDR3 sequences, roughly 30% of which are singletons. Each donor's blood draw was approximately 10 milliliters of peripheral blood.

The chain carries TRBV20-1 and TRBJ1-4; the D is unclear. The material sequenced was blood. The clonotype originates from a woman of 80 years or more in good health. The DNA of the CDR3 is TGCAGTGCAAATAAGCCCACCGCTAATGAAAAACTGTTTTTT. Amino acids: CSANKPTANEKLFF.